The table lists the clone carrying this TCR beta chain with a few counts. Its antigen remains unidentified. For TCR beta, libraries came from iRepertoire HTBI primers and Arm-PCR of CDR3 regions. In TCRdb, the multiplex PCR reads were re-called with MiXCR into one record per CDR3 protein. The table lists roughly 430,000 distinct CDR3 sequences, about a sixth of them singletons, with around 10% in the top ten. As to time point: newly diagnosed GD, antithyroid drugs for less than 3 months. PBMCs provided the RNA from which the TCR library was made. This entry is derived from a study of regulatory T cells in long-lasting Graves disease. The CDR3 sequence is 14 residues long. V was clipped by 1 base and J by 5 bases, with 10 bases between them. Germline CDR1 and CDR2: SEHNR and FQNEAQ (reference sequence). Regarding the study as a whole: Authors noted too few samples as a limitation.

The same data also went into a second study, on T cells in Graves' hyperthyroidism and ophthalmopathy.

The rearrangement links TRBV7-9 to TRBJ2-3, with D unclear. This receptor was obtained from a woman under 40 with Graves disease. The source was peripheral blood mononuclear cells (PBMCs), collected at new diagnosis, from a patient treated with antithyroid drugs. Here the CDR3 DNA reads TGTGCCAGCAGCTTAGTAGGGCCGGGAGATACGCAGTATTTT. Its translation: CASSLVGPGDTQYF. Drawing the rest from reference TRBV7-9 and TRBJ2-3, the complete variable domain is DTGVSQNPRHKITKRGQNVTFRCDPISEHNRLYWYRQTLGQGPEFLTYFQNEAQLEKSRLLSDRFSAERPKGSFSTLEIQRTEQGDSAMYLCASSLVGPGDTQYFGPGTRLTVL.